Below, 13 T cell receptor beta chains from the same sample are listed, as sequenced in a study of regulatory T cells in long-lasting Graves disease. Arm-PCR with iRepertoire HTBI primers amplified the CDR3 regions for these TCR beta libraries. TCRdb fed the multiplex PCR reads into MiXCR, producing one record per CDR3 protein. The sample consists of approximately 400,000 distinct CDR3 sequences, less than 25% of them appearing once. The time point is: persistent/refractory GD, antithyroid drugs over 5 years with positive TRAb. PBMC RNA was the source of the TCR library. The material was peripheral blood mononuclear cells (PBMCs), obtained when the disease was refractory, from a patient treated with antithyroid drugs. The receptors come from a female donor with Graves disease.

On this clonotype: Mismatch with germline at one junction end may stem from a read error. The genes are TRBV7-6 and TRBJ2-2, with a weak D call TRBD1 (6 bases). Germline V gene lookup returns CDR1 SGHVS and CDR2 FNYEAQ. The CDR3 totals 15 residues. DNA of the CDR3: TGTGCCAGCAGCCCTAGGGGGATGAACACCGGGGAGCCGTTTTTT. Translation: CASSPRGMNTGEPFF.

This clonotype was observed at least ten times. The CDR3 DNA is TGTGCCAGCAGTGTCCCGGGGGGCAGAACTGAAGCTTTCTTT. It yields the protein CASSVPGGRTEAFF. This chain links TRBV28 with TRBJ1-1, with D tentatively TRBD1 (6 bases). The V end lost 5 bases, the J end lost 5 bases, and 15 bases lay between the germline ends. This CDR3 is built from 14 residues. Germline V lookup: CDR1 MDHEN, CDR2 SYDVKM. Full variable domain (remainder filled in from reference TRBV28 and TRBJ1-1): DVKVTQSSRYLVKRTGEKVFLECVQDMDHENMFWYRQDPGLGLRLIYFSYDVKMKEKGDIPEGYSVSREKKERFSLILESASTNQTSMYLCASSVPGGRTEAFFGQGTRLTVV.

Many counts were recorded for this clonotype. The rearrangement links TRBV2 to TRBJ2-7; D is possibly TRBD1 (5 bases). This CDR3 is 15 amino acids long. Germline CDR1 is SNHLY and CDR2 is FYNNEI. V lost 1 base and J lost 0, with 10 bases in between. CDR3 protein: CASSEVTGPSYEQYF. CDR3 nucleotide sequence: TGTGCCAGCAGTGAAGTCACAGGCCCCTCCTACGAGCAGTACTTC.

With regard to this clonotype: A much more abundant neighbour one base away suggests this may be a read error. This chain connects TRBV6-1 to TRBJ2-5, with 7 bases identical to TRBD2. This CDR3 is 15 amino acids long. Germline assignment: CDR1 MNHNS and CDR2 SASEGT. The DNA for the CDR3 is TGTGCCAGCAGTGAAGCGTGGGGGGGTAGAGAGTCCCAGTACTTC. It specifies CASSEAWGGRESQYF.

V gene TRBV7-9 combines with J gene TRBJ2-5; D is perhaps TRBD1 or TRBD2 (6 bases each). Germline CDR1 and CDR2: SEHNR and FQNEAQ (reference sequence). The V and J ends lost 5 bases and 4 bases respectively, with 26 bases between them. The CDR3 is 18 amino acids. The CDR3: CASSPKRGQLRGGETQYF. In DNA form, the CDR3 reads TGTGCCAGCAGCCCAAAGAGAGGACAGCTGAGGGGAGGAGAGACCCAGTACTTC.

The J gene is TRBJ2-7, the V gene TRBV11-2, with D tentatively TRBD2 (7 bases). Germline-derived CDR1 and CDR2 are SGHAT and FQNNGV. Trimming removed 7 bases from V and 2 bases from J, with 27 bases in between. This CDR3 is built from 18 residues. CDR3 residues: CASTDHLGGQADTYEQYF. DNA for the CDR3: TGTGCCAGCACCGACCACCTCGGGGGGCAGGCTGATACCTACGAGCAGTACTTC.

This clonotype turned up a few times. This sequence joins TRBV29-1 and TRBJ1-1; D is ambiguous. The V gene's germline CDR1 is SQVTM and CDR2 ANQGSEA. The CDR3 is made up of 10 amino acids. V was cut by 7 bases and J by 8 bases, with 11 bases left in between. The CDR3 DNA sequence: TGCAGCGCGGGGTGGGAGGAAGCTTTCTTT. It translates to CSAGWEEAFF.

V gene TRBV18 combines with J gene TRBJ1-1, with D unclear. Trimming removed 4 bases from V and 6 bases from J, with 9 bases in between. The length of the CDR3 is 12 residues. Germline V gene lookup returns CDR1 KGHSH and CDR2 LQKENI. The CDR3 reads CASSLSWAEAFF. CDR3 DNA sequence: TGTGCCAGCTCACTCTCATGGGCTGAAGCTTTCTTT.

The rearrangement uses TRBV11-2 and TRBJ1-3; 7 bases map to TRBD1. V was clipped by 2 bases and J by 0 bases; unmatched bases: 4. CDR1 is SGHAT, CDR2 FQNNGV, per germline. This CDR3 contains 16 residues. The CDR3 DNA sequence: TGTGCCAGCAGCTTACCGGACAGGAGCTCTGGAAACACCATATATTTT. As protein: CASSLPDRSSGNTIYF.

The chain employs TRBV29-1 and TRBJ1-1; D not certain. The germline V and J ends were trimmed by 3 bases and 0 bases, with 8 bases remaining between them. The CDR3 has 13 amino acids. Germline V gene lookup returns CDR1 SQVTM and CDR2 ANQGSEA. CDR3 loop: CSVESQMNTEAFF. The CDR3 DNA follows: TGCAGCGTTGAGAGCCAGATGAACACTGAAGCTTTCTTT.

This clonotype has ten or more counts. V gene TRBV11-2 combines with J gene TRBJ2-2; possibly TRBD1 for D (6 bases). The CDR3 length is 15 residues. V gave up 5 bases and J gave up 0 bases, with 10 bases separating them. The germline gives CDR1 SGHAT, CDR2 FQNNGV. In nucleotides, the CDR3 is TGTGCCAGCAGCCACGGACAGACGAACACCGGGGAGCTGTTTTTT. This gives the protein CASSHGQTNTGELFF.

The J gene is TRBJ1-1, the V gene TRBV10-3; TRBD1 is a possible D gene (6 bases). CDR1 is ENHRY and CDR2 is SYGVKD in the germline V gene. This CDR3 is built from 14 residues. V was shortened by 6 bases and J by 2 bases, with 13 bases between the two germline ends. CDR3 protein: CAISSGQLNTEAFF. In DNA form, the CDR3 reads TGTGCCATCAGCTCGGGACAATTAAACACTGAAGCTTTCTTT.

In its sample, this clonotype was seen many times. This chain connects TRBV2 to TRBJ2-7; weak D call: TRBD1 (6 bases). The CDR3 spans 14 residues. V was pared by 10 bases and J by 6 bases, with 22 bases between. Germline assignment: CDR1 SNHLY and CDR2 FYNNEI. DNA for the CDR3: TGTGCCAATAAAGAACAGGGCGCATCTGGCGAGCAGTACTTC. It translates to CANKEQGASGEQYF. The complete variable domain, with remaining parts taken from reference TRBV2 and TRBJ2-7, reads EPEVTQTPSHQVTQMGQEVILRCVPISNHLYFYWYRQILGQKVEFLVSFYNNEISEKSEIFDDQFSVERPDGSNFTLKIRSTKLEDSAMYFCANKEQGASGEQYFGPGTRLTVT.